The clone carrying this TCR beta chain has only one observation. The PCR used 60 Vbeta and 13 Jbeta primers. Libraries were prepared by immunoSEQ multiplex PCR; TCRdb keeps only in-frame clonotypes and omits some of them. Of fewer than 150,000 clones in the sample, around 74% were seen once. J was trimmed by 6 bases and V by 5 bases; bases with no gene match: 6. There are 15 residues in the CDR3. Germline V gene sequence: CDR1 SGHAT, CDR2 FQNNGV. This specimen belongs to a study of cytomegalovirus exposure and HLA in healthy donors. This rearrangement joins TRBV11-2 to TRBJ1-6, with 8 nucleotides matching TRBD1. The TCR sequence derives from a man aged 30-40 years in good health and CMV-seronegative. Sequenced sample: PBMCs. The CDR3 protein is CASSPRDRINSPLHF. The CDR3 nucleotides are TGTGCCAGCAGCCCCCGGGACAGGATTAATTCACCCCTCCACTTT.